This TCR beta chain was profiled in a study of vaccination and CD4 T cells after COVID-19. Study-level information: Following dose two, a median roughly 72 days (range 14 to 241) passed before post-vaccine samples were taken. Investigators stimulated cells with overlapping spike peptides drawn from SARS-CoV-2, HCoV-NL63, HCoV-OC43 and HCoV-229E.

Note on this clonotype: The antigen is unknown.

This sample's treatment: roughly ten-day PBMC culture with coronavirus spike peptide pools or control peptides (ViraFEST assay). It was on days 3 and 7 that half the medium was replaced with fresh IL-2 medium. This CDR3 contains 16 residues. Losses at the gene ends were 4 bases for V and 4 bases for J; bases not matched to a gene: 11. The germline V gene has CDR1 MNHEY and CDR2 SVGEGT. An Oncomine TCR Beta short-read assay was used to sequence the DNA from cultured CD4+ T cells. Each CDR3 protein is one row after TCRdb ran MiXCR on the PCR reads. The sample yields about 20,000 distinct CDR3 sequences, around two thirds seen once.

This TCR was recovered from a human donor who had recovered from COVID-19. Sequencing input: CD4+ T cells from blood, cultured in vitro. The chain uses TRBV6-2 or TRBV6-3 and TRBJ2-7, with 9 bases that match TRBD1. CDR3: CASSSQTGGDLYEQYF. The CDR3 bases are TGTGCCAGCAGTTCACAAACAGGGGGCGATTTATACGAGCAGTACTTC.